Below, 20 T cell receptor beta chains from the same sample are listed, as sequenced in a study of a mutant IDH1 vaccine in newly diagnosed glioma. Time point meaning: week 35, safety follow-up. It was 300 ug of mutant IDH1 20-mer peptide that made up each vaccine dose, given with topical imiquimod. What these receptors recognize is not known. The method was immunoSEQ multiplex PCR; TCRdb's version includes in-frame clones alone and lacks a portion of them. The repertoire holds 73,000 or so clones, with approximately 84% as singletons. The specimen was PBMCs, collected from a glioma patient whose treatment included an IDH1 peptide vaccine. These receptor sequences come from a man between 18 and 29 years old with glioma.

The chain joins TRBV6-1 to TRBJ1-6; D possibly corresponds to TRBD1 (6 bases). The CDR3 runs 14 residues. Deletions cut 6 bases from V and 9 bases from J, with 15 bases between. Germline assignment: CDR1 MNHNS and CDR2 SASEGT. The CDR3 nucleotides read TGTGCCAGCAGCCAGGTAGGGGGAATTTCACCCCTCCACTTT. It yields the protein CASSQVGGISPLHF.

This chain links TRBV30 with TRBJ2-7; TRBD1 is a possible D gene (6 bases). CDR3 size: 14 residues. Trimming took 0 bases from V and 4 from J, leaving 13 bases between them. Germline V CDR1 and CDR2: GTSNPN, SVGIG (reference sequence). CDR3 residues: CAWSVAQGAYEQYF. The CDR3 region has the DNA TGTGCCTGGAGTGTAGCACAGGGCGCTTACGAGCAGTACTTC.

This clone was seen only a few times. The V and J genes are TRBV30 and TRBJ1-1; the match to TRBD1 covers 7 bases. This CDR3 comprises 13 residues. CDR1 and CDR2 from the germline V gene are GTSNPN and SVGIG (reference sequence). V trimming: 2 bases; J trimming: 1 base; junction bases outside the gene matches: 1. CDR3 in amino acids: CAWSRQGNTEAFF. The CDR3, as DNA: TGTGCCTGGAGTAGACAGGGGAACACTGAAGCTTTCTTT.

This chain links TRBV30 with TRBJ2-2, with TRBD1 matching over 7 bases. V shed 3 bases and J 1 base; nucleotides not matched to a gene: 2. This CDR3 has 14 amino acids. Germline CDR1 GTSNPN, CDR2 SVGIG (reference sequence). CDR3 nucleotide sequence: TGTGCCTGGAGGACAGGGTGGAACACCGGGGAGCTGTTTTTT. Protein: CAWRTGWNTGELFF.

The DNA for the CDR3 is TGTGCTGACAGTCTGGAGAAGAACACTGAAGCTTTCTTT. Its protein product is CADSLEKNTEAFF. The genes are TRBV2 and TRBJ1-1, with D possibly being TRBD1 (5 bases). CDR1 SNHLY and CDR2 FYNNEI come from the germline V gene. The CDR3 runs to 13 residues.

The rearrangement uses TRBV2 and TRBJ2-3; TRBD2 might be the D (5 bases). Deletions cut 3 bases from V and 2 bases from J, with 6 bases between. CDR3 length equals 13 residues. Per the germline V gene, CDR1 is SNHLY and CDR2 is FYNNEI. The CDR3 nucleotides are TGTGCCAGCAGTGAGGAGGTCACAGATACGCAGTATTTT. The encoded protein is CASSEEVTDTQYF. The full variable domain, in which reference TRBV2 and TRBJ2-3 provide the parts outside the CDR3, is EPEVTQTPSHQVTQMGQEVILRCVPISNHLYFYWYRQILGQKVEFLVSFYNNEISEKSEIFDDQFSVERPDGSNFTLKIRSTKLEDSAMYFCASSEEVTDTQYFGPGTRLTVL.

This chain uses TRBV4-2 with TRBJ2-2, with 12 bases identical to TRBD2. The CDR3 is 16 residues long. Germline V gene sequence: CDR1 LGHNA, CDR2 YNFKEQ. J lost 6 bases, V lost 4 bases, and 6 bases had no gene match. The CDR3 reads CASSPPSSGGAGELFF. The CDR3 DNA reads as TGTGCCAGCAGCCCACCCTCTAGCGGGGGGGCCGGGGAGCTGTTTTTT.

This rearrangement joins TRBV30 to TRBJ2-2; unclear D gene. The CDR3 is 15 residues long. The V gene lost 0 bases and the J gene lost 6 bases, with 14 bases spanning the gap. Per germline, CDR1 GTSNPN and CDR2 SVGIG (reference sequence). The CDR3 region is CAWSVSYVGAGELFF. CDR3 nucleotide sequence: TGTGCCTGGAGTGTATCATATGTTGGGGCCGGGGAGCTGTTTTTT.

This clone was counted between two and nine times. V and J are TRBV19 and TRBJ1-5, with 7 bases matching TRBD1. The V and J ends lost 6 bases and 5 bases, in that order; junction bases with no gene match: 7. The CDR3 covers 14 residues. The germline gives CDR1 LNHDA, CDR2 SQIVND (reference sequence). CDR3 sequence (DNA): TGTGCCAGTAGCCCTCCAGGGGGGCATCAGCCCCAGCATTTT. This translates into CASSPPGGHQPQHF.

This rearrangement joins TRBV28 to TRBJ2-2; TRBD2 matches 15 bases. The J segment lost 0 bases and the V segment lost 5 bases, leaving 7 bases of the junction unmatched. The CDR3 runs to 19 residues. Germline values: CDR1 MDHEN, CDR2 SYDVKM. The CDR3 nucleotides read TGTGCCAGCAGTGCCGGGACTAGCGGGAGGAGCGCGAACACCGGGGAGCTGTTTTTT. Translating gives CASSAGTSGRSANTGELFF.

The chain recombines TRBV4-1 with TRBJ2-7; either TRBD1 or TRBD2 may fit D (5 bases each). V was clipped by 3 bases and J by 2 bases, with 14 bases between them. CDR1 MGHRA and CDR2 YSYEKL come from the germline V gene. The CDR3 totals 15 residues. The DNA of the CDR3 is TGCGCCAGCAGCCAGGAAGGGACGGGTACCTACGAGCAGTACTTC. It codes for CASSQEGTGTYEQYF.

CDR3 amino acids: CASTLLGRAGNTIYF. CDR3 nucleotide sequence: TGTGCCAGTACCCTCCTCGGCAGGGCTGGAAACACCATATATTTT. The chain has TRBV19 and TRBJ1-3; possibly TRBD1 for D (5 bases). The CDR3 is 15 residues long. The V and J ends lost 7 bases and 2 bases respectively, with 15 bases between them. In germline, CDR1 is LNHDA, CDR2 SQIVND (reference sequence).

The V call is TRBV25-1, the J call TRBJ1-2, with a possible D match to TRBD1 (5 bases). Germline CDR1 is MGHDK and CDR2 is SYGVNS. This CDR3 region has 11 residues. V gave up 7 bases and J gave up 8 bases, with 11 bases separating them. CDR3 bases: TGTGCCAGCAAGGGGAACGAAGGCTACACCTTC. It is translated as CASKGNEGYTF.

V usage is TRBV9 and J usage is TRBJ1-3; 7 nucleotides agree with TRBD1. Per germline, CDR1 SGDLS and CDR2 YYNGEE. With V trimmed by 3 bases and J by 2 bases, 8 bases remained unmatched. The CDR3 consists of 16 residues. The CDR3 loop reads CASSATGTEPGNTIYF. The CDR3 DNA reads TGTGCCAGCAGCGCCACCGGGACAGAACCTGGAAACACCATATATTTT.

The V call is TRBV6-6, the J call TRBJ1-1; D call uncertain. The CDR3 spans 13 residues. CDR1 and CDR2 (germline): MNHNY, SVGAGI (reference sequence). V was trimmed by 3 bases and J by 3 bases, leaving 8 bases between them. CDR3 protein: CASSYQGDTEAFF. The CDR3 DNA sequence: TGTGCCAGCAGTTATCAAGGTGACACTGAAGCTTTCTTT.

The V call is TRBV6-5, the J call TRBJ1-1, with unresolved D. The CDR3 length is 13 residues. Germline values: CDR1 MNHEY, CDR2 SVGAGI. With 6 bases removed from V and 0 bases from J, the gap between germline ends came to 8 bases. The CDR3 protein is CASRREVNTEAFF. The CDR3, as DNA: TGTGCCAGCAGGAGGGAAGTGAACACTGAAGCTTTCTTT.

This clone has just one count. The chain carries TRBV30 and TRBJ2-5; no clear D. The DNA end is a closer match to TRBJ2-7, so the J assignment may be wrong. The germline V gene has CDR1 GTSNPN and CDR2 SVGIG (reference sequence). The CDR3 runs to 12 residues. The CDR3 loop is CAWRPQYYEQYF. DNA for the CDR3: TGTGCCTGGAGACCCCAGTACTACGAGCAGTACTTC.

The CDR3 region has the DNA TGTGCCAGCAGCTTTGGCTGGGGGCCTTACTACGAGCAGTACTTC. This translates into CASSFGWGPYYEQYF. This chain joins TRBV7-2 and TRBJ2-7, with a tentative D call TRBD1 (6 bases). From germline, CDR1 is SGHTA and CDR2 FQGNSA. CDR3 length: 15 amino acids. The V end lost 3 bases, the J end lost 3 bases, and 15 bases lay between the germline ends.

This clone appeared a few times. The CDR3 nucleotides are TGTGCCAGCAGCTTGGGGACAGGGAATCCTAATGAAAAACTGTTTTTT. Residues: CASSLGTGNPNEKLFF. This rearrangement joins TRBV7-9 to TRBJ1-4, with TRBD1 identical over 9 bases. The length of the CDR3 is 16 residues. V lost 3 bases and J lost 3; bases outside the gene matches: 5. In germline, CDR1 is SEHNR, CDR2 FQNEAQ (reference sequence). Looking up the rest from reference TRBV7-9 and TRBJ1-4 gives the full variable domain: DTGVSQNPRHKITKRGQNVTFRCDPISEHNRLYWYRQTLGQGPEFLTYFQNEAQLEKSRLLSDRFSAERPKGSFSTLEIQRTEQGDSAMYLCASSLGTGNPNEKLFFGSGTQLSVL.

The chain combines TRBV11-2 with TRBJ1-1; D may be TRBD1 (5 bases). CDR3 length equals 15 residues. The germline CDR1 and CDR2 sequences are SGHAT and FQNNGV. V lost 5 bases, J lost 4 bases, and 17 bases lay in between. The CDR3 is CASSQEGWGGTEAFF. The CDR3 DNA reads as TGTGCCAGCAGCCAGGAAGGGTGGGGGGGCACTGAAGCTTTCTTT.